This T cell receptor (beta chain) was sequenced in a study of blood T cell repertoires in COVID-19. Overall study: The United States, Italy and Spain provided the acute and convalescent COVID-19 samples.

TCRdb's copy holds only in-frame clones and misses some; the assay was immunoSEQ multiplex PCR. The sample has under 150,000 clones, 90% seen once; the top ten hold 1.5% to 2%. Unmatched junction bases numbered 4, after V lost 5 bases and J lost 4 bases. Germline V gene sequence: CDR1 LNHNV, CDR2 YYDKDF (reference sequence). The CDR3 extends over 13 amino acids. J is TRBJ1-2 and V is TRBV15; TRBD1 aligns across 7 bases. The source material was peripheral blood. The clonotype comes from a human donor with active COVID-19. The donor label of this sample is uncertain. CDR3: CATSGRDSYGYTF. The CDR3 DNA reads as TGTGCCACCAGCGGCAGGGACAGCTATGGCTACACCTTC.